The TCR beta chain under discussion was sequenced for a study of blood T cell repertoires in COVID-19. Overall study context: Samples taken during acute and convalescent COVID-19 were collected in the United States, Italy and Spain. Nucleic acid was either cDNA or gDNA, and it came from T cells, B-cell-depleted T cells, or PBMCs.

This clone was observed a single time. Libraries were prepared by immunoSEQ multiplex PCR; TCRdb keeps only in-frame clonotypes and omits some of them. The sample includes about 370,000 clones, more than 80% seen only once; the top ten take around 3%. Trimming took off 3 bases at V and 4 bases at J, with 18 bases between the two ends. Germline values: CDR1 LNHDA, CDR2 SQIVND (reference sequence). The CDR3 has 16 amino acids. The TCR was taken from a woman in her thirties with COVID-19, enrolled during active disease. This chain uses TRBV19 with TRBJ1-1, with D possibly being TRBD1 (5 bases). Sequencing was performed on peripheral blood. CDR3 DNA: TGTGCCAGTAGTATGGTGTCAGGGCGCTTTCCCACTGAAGCTTTCTTT. This gives the protein CASSMVSGRFPTEAFF.